Listed here are 29 T cell receptor beta chains from one sample, sequenced in a study of Graves' ophthalmopathy and Graves' hyperthyroidism. The authors amplified TCR beta CDR3 regions, and they did so from RNA transcripts for repertoire sequencing. HTBI-primed first-round RT-PCR preceded second-round multiplex PCR. TCRdb independently ran MiXCR on the multiplex PCR reads; one entry per CDR3 protein. The sample shows approximately 700,000 distinct CDR3 sequences, about two fifths of them seen only once. The specimen sequenced was peripheral blood. The receptors shown here come from an adult man with Graves' ophthalmopathy.

Remarks on this clonotype: Being one base from a much bigger clone, this may be a read error. This likely comes from a read error, as the CDR3 has no conserved phenylalanine or tryptophan at its end. The chain is built from TRBV9 and TRBJ1-2; 7 positions match TRBD1. CDR3 size: 12 residues. V was pared by 7 bases and J by 8 bases, with 8 bases of the junction left unmatched. CDR1 and CDR2 from the germline V gene are SGDLS and YYNGEE. This chain's CDR3 is CASRGGGGGYTL. CDR3 bases: TGTGCCAGCCGGGGAGGGGGCGGAGGCTACACCCTC.

The chain uses TRBV7-8 and TRBJ1-1, with 10 bases aligning to TRBD1. CDR1 SGHVS and CDR2 FQNEAQ come from the germline V gene. This CDR3 comprises 15 residues. Trimming at V came to 5 bases and at J to 1 base, leaving 4 bases not matched to a gene. The CDR3 region is CASSGTGDPNTEAFF. The CDR3 DNA sequence: TGTGCCAGCAGCGGGACAGGGGATCCGAACACTGAAGCTTTCTTT.

Remarks on this clonotype: Germline is not matched at one junction end, which may reflect a read error. The rearrangement links TRBV15 to TRBJ1-5; TRBD1 matches at 7 bases. CDR1 and CDR2 from the germline V gene are LNHNV and YYDKDF (reference sequence). The CDR3 runs 20 residues. DNA of the CDR3: TGTGCCACCGGCAGGGCCTACACCCAGGGACAGCTATATAGCAATCAGCTCCAGCATTTT. Its protein product is CATGRAYTQGQLYSNQLQHF. The whole variable domain, remainder taken from reference TRBV15 and TRBJ1-5, is DAMVIQNPRYQVTQFGKPVTLSCSQTLNHNVMYWYQQKSSQAPKLLFHYYDKDFNNEADTPDNFQSRRPNTSFCFLDIRSPGLGDTAMYLCATGRAYTQGQLYSNQLQHFGDGTRLSIL.

CDR3 coding DNA: TGTGCCAGCAGCCCGTCTGGCCAGGGGGATAGCAATCAGCCCCAGCATTTT. Translating gives CASSPSGQGDSNQPQHF. V usage is TRBV7-3 and J usage is TRBJ1-5, with TRBD1 identical over 7 bases. J was trimmed by 0 bases and V by 5 bases; bases with no gene match: 10. Germline V gene data show CDR1 as SGHTA and CDR2 as FQGTGA. This CDR3 comprises 17 residues.

This clonotype was found many times. The chain is built from TRBV19 and TRBJ1-5; D possibly corresponds to TRBD1 (5 bases). CDR3 length equals 13 residues. V was trimmed by 1 base and J by 7 bases, leaving 8 bases between them. Germline-derived CDR1 and CDR2 are LNHDA and SQIVND (reference sequence). The CDR3 loop reads CASSIGGSQPQHF. In nucleotides, the CDR3 is TGTGCCAGTAGTATAGGGGGGAGCCAGCCCCAGCATTTT.

The genes are TRBV10-3 and TRBJ2-3; D call uncertain. The V end was cut by 0 bases, the J end by 2 bases, with 9 bases between. There are 15 residues in the CDR3. From germline, CDR1 is ENHRY and CDR2 SYGVKD. The CDR3 DNA reads TGTGCCATCAGTGAGTCGAGGACCAACACAGATACGCAGTATTTT. Its translation is CAISESRTNTDTQYF.

CDR3 loop: CSALTGRNTEAFF. CDR3 in DNA: TGCAGCGCTCTGACAGGGAGGAACACTGAAGCTTTCTTT. This chain joins TRBV29-1 and TRBJ1-1, with 7 bases matching TRBD1. Germline-derived CDR1 and CDR2 are SQVTM and ANQGSEA. Trimming took 7 bases from V and 1 from J; bases not matched to a gene: 6. The CDR3 length is 13 residues.

At least ten counts were recorded for this clonotype. This sequence joins TRBV10-3 and TRBJ1-6; D perhaps matches TRBD1 (6 bases). V was trimmed by 10 bases and J by 9 bases, leaving 13 bases between them. The CDR3 is 12 residues long. Per the germline V gene, CDR1 is ENHRY and CDR2 is SYGVKD. CDR3 DNA sequence: TGTGCCAGCAGGCGACAGGTTTCACCCCTCCACTTT. Protein: CASRRQVSPLHF.

Worth noting for this clonotype: This could be a read error, since a much larger clone is one nucleotide away. The chain has TRBV6-4 and TRBJ1-1; D is uncertain. CDR3 length: 13 residues. Germline values: CDR1 MRHNA, CDR2 SNTAGT. The V and J ends lost 2 bases and 3 bases respectively, with 7 bases between them. CDR3 bases: TGTGCCAGCAGTGACAGGATGCACACTGAAGCTTTCTTT. As protein: CASSDRMHTEAFF.

This clonotype was recorded at least ten times. This rearrangement joins TRBV10-3 to TRBJ2-7, with D possibly being TRBD2 (6 bases). Trimming stripped 7 bases from V and 0 bases from J, with 10 bases between. The CDR3 consists of 13 residues. The germline V gene has CDR1 ENHRY and CDR2 SYGVKD. The CDR3 DNA reads as TGTGCCATCATGCGGGACGGCTCCTACGAGCAGTACTTC. Its translation: CAIMRDGSYEQYF.

A word on this clonotype: A much bigger clone sits one base away, suggesting this may be a read error. The chain is built from TRBV25-1 and TRBJ1-6, with D unresolved. Trimming cost V 6 bases and J 8 bases, with 14 bases left between them. Germline V gene data show CDR1 as MGHDK and CDR2 as SYGVNS. CDR3 length: 14 residues. The chain's CDR3 is CASSYGVGDSPLHF. In nucleotides, the CDR3 is TGTGCCAGCAGCTACGGCGTGGGCGATTCACCCCTCCACTTT.

This clonotype was counted ten times or more. The V and J genes are TRBV20-1 and TRBJ1-1; 8 bases align to TRBD1. Germline CDR1 is DFQATT and CDR2 is SNEGSKA (reference sequence). CDR3 size: 15 residues. The J segment lost 4 bases and the V segment lost 0 bases, leaving 7 bases of the junction unmatched. In DNA form, the CDR3 reads TGCAGTGCTAGAGATAGCGGAACAGGGGGCACTGAAGCTTTCTTT. It is translated as CSARDSGTGGTEAFF.

The J gene is TRBJ2-7, the V gene TRBV2; 8 bases map to TRBD2. The CDR3 covers 16 residues. The V and J ends lost 5 bases and 2 bases, in that order; junction bases with no gene match: 11. CDR1 is SNHLY, CDR2 FYNNEI, per germline. The DNA for the CDR3 is TGTGCCAGCAGTACTGACTTTTTAGCGGGAACCTACGAGCAGTACTTC. It yields the protein CASSTDFLAGTYEQYF.

This chain uses TRBV14 with TRBJ1-2; no reliable D call. CDR1 is SGHDN and CDR2 is FVKESK in the germline V gene. The CDR3 runs to 14 residues. V lost 8 bases and J lost 2, with 15 bases in between. CDR3 amino acids: CASSTADFNYGYTF. DNA for the CDR3: TGTGCCAGCTCCACGGCCGATTTCAACTATGGCTACACCTTC.

This clonotype has ten or more counts. The chain combines TRBV5-5 with TRBJ1-2, with a tentative D call TRBD1 (6 bases). V was clipped by 4 bases and J by 12 bases, with 16 bases between them. The CDR3 spans 12 residues. Germline values: CDR1 SGHKS, CDR2 YYEKEE (reference sequence). CDR3 sequence (DNA): TGTGCCAGCAGCGCAATGACAGGTGCGAACACCTTC. This gives the protein CASSAMTGANTF.

About this clonotype itself: A single base separates this from a much larger clone, so it may be a read error. The rearrangement joins TRBV25-1 to TRBJ1-1, with unresolved D. Trimming left V 1 base short and J 3 bases short, with 3 bases between. Germline CDR1 and CDR2: MGHDK and SYGVNS. The CDR3 covers 12 residues. CDR3 protein: CASSEFDTEAFF. CDR3 nucleotide sequence: TGTGCCAGCAGTGAATTCGACACTGAAGCTTTCTTT. The entire variable domain, with the rest obtained from reference TRBV25-1 and TRBJ1-1, is as follows: EADIYQTPRYLVIGTGKKITLECSQTMGHDKMYWYQQDPGMELHLIHYSYGVNSTEKGDLSSESTVSRIRTEHFPLTLESARPSHTSQYLCASSEFDTEAFFGQGTRLTVV.

This clonotype was counted only a few times. J is TRBJ2-7 and V is TRBV9, with D maybe TRBD2 (6 bases). The CDR3 contains 14 residues. CDR1 and CDR2 (germline): SGDLS, YYNGEE. The V and J ends lost 3 bases and 2 bases respectively, with 12 bases between them. CDR3 region: CASSGGGPPYEQYF. Written as DNA, the CDR3 is TGTGCCAGCAGCGGTGGAGGGCCCCCCTACGAGCAGTACTTC.

This clonotype showed up many times. The V call is TRBV5-1, the J call TRBJ2-5; D uncertain. The germline V gene has CDR1 SGHRS and CDR2 YFSETQ. This CDR3 has 13 amino acids. V lost 0 bases and J 7 bases, leaving 10 bases between the germline ends. CDR3 nucleotide sequence: TGCGCCAGCAGCTTGGACGGTTTTGGGACCCAGTACTTC. It yields the protein CASSLDGFGTQYF.

This clonotype was seen more than once but under ten times. The V call is TRBV5-1, the J call TRBJ2-5; 7 positions agree with TRBD1. This CDR3 has 14 residues. The V and J ends lost 5 bases and 2 bases, in that order; junction bases with no gene match: 6. The germline V gene has CDR1 SGHRS and CDR2 YFSETQ. The CDR3 is CASRGQIIQETQYF. The DNA for the CDR3 is TGCGCCAGCAGGGGACAGATCATTCAAGAGACCCAGTACTTC.

CDR3 sequence reads: CASSATGKKLFF. As DNA, the CDR3 is TGTGCCAGCAGCGCAACAGGGAAAAAACTGTTTTTT. V gene TRBV9 combines with J gene TRBJ1-4, with D perhaps matching TRBD1 (6 bases). Trimming pared 3 bases from V and 9 bases from J, leaving 9 bases between. CDR1 and CDR2 from the germline V gene are SGDLS and YYNGEE. This CDR3 has 12 amino acids.

Worth noting for this clonotype: Here the CDR3 omits its conserved ending phenylalanine or tryptophan, so a read error is the likely source. The limits of the CDR3 on the DNA are not certain, so only TCRdb's listed CDR3 is given. The chain combines TRBV5-4 with TRBJ1-6; the table's D gene call, TRBD1, was not cross checked with the DNA. Inclusive of both ends, the CDR3 amounts to 8 amino acids. Germline V gives CDR1 SGHNT, CDR2 YYREEE (reference sequence). Here the CDR3 reads CASSRGQL.

The V gene is TRBV25-1, the J gene TRBJ1-1, with TRBD1 identical over 9 bases. From germline, CDR1 is MGHDK and CDR2 SYGVNS. The V segment lost 2 bases and the J segment 11 bases; nucleotides outside the gene matches: 3. The CDR3 extends over 12 amino acids. This chain's CDR3 is CASSERGTGAFF. The CDR3 bases are TGTGCCAGCAGTGAACGGGGGACAGGGGCTTTCTTT.

In regard to this clonotype: Since the CDR3 does not end with the conserved phenylalanine or tryptophan, this likely comes from a read error. The DNA is omitted, as the CDR3 cannot be located on it reliably, and the CDR3 follows TCRdb's listing. The chain couples TRBV9 to TRBJ1-1. CDR1 is SGDLS and CDR2 is YYNGEE in the germline V gene. The CDR3 adds up to 8 amino acids, both ends counted. The CDR3: CASSRRGG.

This clonotype was found many times. The CDR3 loop is CASSEYEQETQYF. In nucleotides, the CDR3 is TGCGCCAGCAGTGAGTACGAGCAAGAGACCCAGTACTTC. This sequence joins TRBV10-2 and TRBJ2-5; D unresolved. Per germline, CDR1 WSHSY and CDR2 SAAADI. CDR3 length: 13 amino acids. Trimming pared 1 base from V and 2 bases from J, leaving 5 bases between.

The J gene is TRBJ1-4, the V gene TRBV25-1; TRBD1 might be the D (5 bases). This CDR3 comprises 20 residues. The germline CDR1 and CDR2 sequences are MGHDK and SYGVNS. V lost 4 bases and J lost 5, with 29 bases in between. The CDR3 DNA sequence: TGTGCCAGCAGTGGAGCGGGATCCACACAGGTTGGGGGGGGAAATGAAAAACTGTTTTTT. It is translated as CASSGAGSTQVGGGNEKLFF.

In its sample, this clonotype was seen a few times. The J gene is TRBJ2-5, the V gene TRBV7-9; 12 bases map to TRBD2. V dropped 6 bases and J dropped 4; count of bases not matched to a gene: 12. The CDR3 is 17 amino acids. CDR1 SEHNR and CDR2 FQNEAQ come from the germline V gene (reference sequence). The chain's CDR3 is CASRTTPELAGGETQYF. The CDR3 DNA reads TGTGCCAGCAGAACCACCCCGGAACTAGCGGGAGGAGAGACCCAGTACTTC.

This clonotype was found many times. The chain combines TRBV7-2 with TRBJ2-7; 9 nucleotides align to TRBD2. CDR3 length: 16 residues. With V trimmed by 0 bases and J by 2 bases, 5 bases remained unmatched. Germline V lookup: CDR1 SGHTA, CDR2 FQGNSA. Written as DNA, the CDR3 is TGTGCCAGCAGCTTAGCGCTGGCGGGGGGGCCCTACGAGCAGTACTTC. Translating it yields CASSLALAGGPYEQYF.

The J gene is TRBJ1-2, the V gene TRBV7-9, with 7 bases fitting TRBD1. V gave up 6 bases and J gave up 4 bases; unmatched junction bases: 5. Germline loops: CDR1 SEHNR, CDR2 FQNEAQ (reference sequence). The CDR3 has 13 amino acids. CDR3 sequence (DNA): TGTGCCAGCAGACCTCGGGACAGCTATGGCTACACCTTC. Translating it yields CASRPRDSYGYTF.

V is TRBV2 and J is TRBJ1-1; TRBD1 might be the D (5 bases). CDR1 is SNHLY, CDR2 FYNNEI, per germline. CDR3 length: 15 residues. Trimming shortened V by 2 bases and J by 6 bases, and 16 bases separated the two germline ends. The CDR3 DNA is TGTGCCAGCAGTGAAATGGCGAACGGGGACCCTGAAGCTTTCTTT. This encodes CASSEMANGDPEAFF.